This record concerns one T cell receptor (beta chain) sequence. What antigen it recognizes has not been identified. No base quality values were provided; no much bigger clone lies one nucleotide off. This sample is part of a study of cytomegalovirus exposure and HLA in healthy donors (dated by TCRdb to 2015 to 2018). Concerning the study at large: In an earlier analysis of roughly 590 of the donors, 250 to 350 Gb of sequence data and approximately 100 million unique TCR beta sequences from 150 million to 200 million T cells were reported. Roughly 300 gigabases of sequencing data and 70 million to 100 million unique TCR sequences made up an early release that covered 640 HLA-typed donors. Of the 398 genotyped donors, roughly 80% were placed in the genetic ancestry cluster associated with self-reported Caucasian donors. The aim of the study was to test whether cataloging public T cell receptors could identify signatures of past pathogen exposure. Using immunosequencing, the study profiled T cell repertoires from about 610 subjects and related those repertoires to cytomegalovirus serostatus. A separate validation cohort of over a hundred different subjects was used in addition to the roughly 700-subject first cohort. To predict cytomegalovirus infection status, the study brought together high-throughput TCR immunosequencing, statistical association of individual TCRs with disease status, and machine learning. A later analysis re-analyzed previously published TCR beta repertoires from 500 to 700 donors and added high-resolution HLA genotyping to study TCR occurrence patterns. Rather than using new phenotypic data, the later analysis identified candidate immune exposures from TCR beta sequences and from how often those sequences occurred across donors. To decide whether each TCR beta V gene segment behaved as functional or pseudogenic, an earlier analysis of fewer than 750 of the donors relied on high-throughput TCR beta sequencing. Donor age, sex, ethnicity and CMV serostatus were compiled together with the repertoire data. A later genetic analysis used genome-wide SNP genotypes for about three fifths of the roughly 700 donors, treating that subset as a discovery cohort. Every discovery cohort repertoire had been produced on one sequencing platform. HLA typing covered class I and class II loci at four-digit resolution. Typing coverage differed by locus: A, B, C, DRB1 and DQB1 were typed in about 620-630 donors, DQA1 in 500 to 550, DPA1 in 600 to 610, and DPB1 in just under 490. Because of strong linkage in the cohort, roughly five DR-DQ haplotypes were treated as single units for association and clustering. On average, roughly 250,000 unique TCR beta nucleotide sequences were sequenced per donor among some 430 genotyped donors of the cohort, with roughly 18% of those sequences being non-productive.

Libraries came from the immunoSEQ multiplex PCR assay. For the multiplex PCR, a mixture combining 60 forward primers for TCR Vbeta segments and 13 reverse primers for TCR Jbeta segments was used. The CDR3 region of rearranged TCR beta genes was amplified from genomic DNA by a multiplex PCR assay. The amplified TCR beta libraries were sequenced on the Illumina HiSeq System as 87-base-pair reads. As for how the authors treated the data: A later analysis counted tens of millions of unique TCR beta chains across the 700 or so repertoires, and 9.5 million to 11 million of these chains were shared by at least two donors. To remove PCR and sequencing errors, raw reads were error-corrected and collapsed into unique sequences using a nearest-neighbor algorithm that merged closely related sequences. To assign V, D and J gene segments, CDR3 sequences were aligned to IMGT reference sequences. For a sequence to be retained, a match of at least six nucleotides was required to both a V gene segment and a J gene segment. Rearrangements were called productive when the CDR3 lacked stop codons and stayed in frame with V and J; all others were non-productive. Following IMGT convention, CDR3 was defined as the stretch from the second conserved V-encoded cysteine up to the conserved J-encoded phenylalanine. Sequences without an unambiguous match to a single V gene segment were excluded from the earlier analysis of over 500 of the donors. An earlier analysis of about 590 of the donors classified V segments as functional when productive rearrangements were above 56.7% and as segregating when the standard deviation between donors was above 5%. A statistical classification framework was built to diagnose cytomegalovirus status from the catalog of TCR beta chain sequences. In a later analysis, V and J genes were assigned by comparing TCR nucleotide sequences against IMGT/GENE-DB human TR gene sequences. A later analysis assigned CDR3 sequences and most-parsimonious VDJ recombination scenarios with the TCRdist pipeline. In a later analysis, each TCR beta chain was defined by its CDR3 amino acid sequence together with its V-gene family, and reads lacking a unique V-gene family were excluded. A later analysis removed 500 to 600 highly shared, low-generation-probability nucleotide sequences to deal with suspected cross-contamination and a sequencing artifact. In a later analysis, a clonal expansion index was calculated for each public chain from normalized within-repertoire ranks of inferred template counts. In a later analysis, generation probabilities were computed with a VDJ recombination model fitted to out-of-frame rearrangements, and the resulting probabilities were checked against IGoR. A later analysis scored TCR-TCR, TCR-HLA and TCR-CMV co-occurrence with hypergeometric tests, applying a repertoire-size bias correction to TCR pairs. In a later analysis, false discovery rates were estimated by permuting HLA or CMV assignments 20 times. In a later analysis, co-occurring TCRs were grouped with DBSCAN, and TCRdist sequence similarity was added when clustering was performed within HLA-allele-positive subsets. Repertoires with fewer than 30,000 or more than 120,000 public chains, plus five repertoires with anomalous nucleotide sharing, were excluded from co-occurrence clustering. TCRdb provides this immuneACCESS table in a form limited to in-frame rearrangements. Some clones are lacking; in checked studies, under half of them reflect an unresolved V gene, and why the rest are absent is not known. The DNA was the basis for D and trimming; V, J and clone size are from that table. The sample table shows some 140,000 clones, and around 68% are seen once. The ten largest clones capture 2% to 2.5% of the sample.

The investigation overall reported the following: The only immune exposure information available for the cohort was CMV serostatus. Most CMV-associated TCR beta chains appeared to be HLA-restricted in a later analysis, and the HLA associations seemed to be driven largely by CMV exposure. When HLA alleles, especially DR and DQ, strongly co-occurred, TCR associations were difficult to assign to individual alleles. Most TCR sequences were observed very rarely across donors, whereas some public TCRs were present in many individuals. The study gave a list of some 150 TCR beta chains associated with cytomegalovirus. Sequencing depth was assumed to be roughly uniform across donors in the presence/absence analyses, though that assumption may not hold. In vitro tests confirmed that a few of the cytomegalovirus-associated TCR beta chains recognize cytomegalovirus antigens. According to a later genetic analysis, donors in an Asian-associated ancestry cluster had fewer N-insertions in productive TCRs than the approximately 630-donor mean. A later analysis associated about 17,000 TCR beta sequences with specific HLA alleles at a false discovery rate of 0.05. Several of the top co-occurrence clusters appeared to be linked to parvovirus B19, influenza, CMV and Epstein-Barr virus, according to a later analysis. The classifier was reported to diagnose cytomegalovirus status with high specificity and sensitivity in both the original and validation cohorts. The earlier analysis of about 600 of the donors excluded approximately 15 rarely observed V segments, including chromosome 9 orphons, because counts were too low. Because HLA typing was unavailable for some donors at each locus, only the typed subset was used in association tests. A later analysis found that TCR association rates varied across HLA loci, with DRB1 alleles showing the most associated TCRs and HLA-C alleles the fewest. Some IMGT-functional V segments, including TRBV6-2 and TRBV6-3, could not be told apart with the 87-base-pair reads, so those segments were excluded. It was suggested by the authors that the approach could potentially be generalized to other disease states and immunological phenotypes. Compared with equally common non-associated chains, HLA-associated TCR beta chains in a later analysis were more clonally expanded and had lower generation probabilities. A further reported finding was that TCR beta sequences accurately predicted the HLA-A and HLA-B alleles for most subjects in the first cohort. Linkage disequilibrium might explain the correlated functional status among segregating V segments, but an unknown experimental factor could not be ruled out. An earlier analysis of approximately 530 of the donors showed that most TCR beta V segments appeared in productive rearrangements either about 90% or about 30% of the time, which broadly matched IMGT annotations. An association between a missense DCLRE1C variant and V-gene and J-gene trimming of TCR beta chains was found in a later genetic analysis and replicated in an independent cohort. A cluster of highly shared sequence variants was judged likely to represent a technical artifact of the sequencing pipeline. This cohort had only TCR beta chains sequenced, and the lack of alpha or paired-chain data limited which features could be detected.

At the junction V is shortened by 5 bases and J by 3 bases, with 22 bases in between. From the cysteine through the phenylalanine, the CDR3 covers 17 amino acids. The DNA shown is the 51-base CDR3, in frame from base 1. Via the germline V gene, CDR1 is MDHEN and CDR2 SYDVKM. In total, fewer than 750 healthy bone marrow donors made up the cohort. Cohort members were all nominally healthy when sampled, although unrecorded immune exposures were likely present. The donor tested CMV seronegative, placing the donor among the 350 or so seronegative members of the cohort. Every donor gave a peripheral blood sample, and the peripheral blood mononuclear cells from that sample were used for TCR beta sequencing. The Qiagen DNeasy Blood Extraction Kit was used to extract genomic DNA from the blood cell samples.

The chain uses TRBV28 and TRBJ2-5, with the D segment identity uncertain. The TCR originated in a man aged 25 to 45 in good health and CMV-seronegative. The sequencing input was PBMCs. The CDR3 protein sequence reads: CASSLNSPHEDKETQYF. The nucleotide sequence reads TGTGCCAGCAGTCTTAACTCCCCTCACGAGGATAAAGAGACCCAGTACTTC.